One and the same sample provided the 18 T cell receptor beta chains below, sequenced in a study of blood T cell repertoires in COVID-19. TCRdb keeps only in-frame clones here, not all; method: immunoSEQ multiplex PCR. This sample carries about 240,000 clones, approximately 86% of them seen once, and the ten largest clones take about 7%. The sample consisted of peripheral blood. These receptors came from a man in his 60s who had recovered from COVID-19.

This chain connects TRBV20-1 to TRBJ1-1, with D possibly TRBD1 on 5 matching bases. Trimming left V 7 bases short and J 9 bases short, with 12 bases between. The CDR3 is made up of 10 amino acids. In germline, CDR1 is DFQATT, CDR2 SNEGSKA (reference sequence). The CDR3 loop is CSVAGDKAFF. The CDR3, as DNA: TGCAGTGTGGCGGGGGATAAAGCTTTCTTT.

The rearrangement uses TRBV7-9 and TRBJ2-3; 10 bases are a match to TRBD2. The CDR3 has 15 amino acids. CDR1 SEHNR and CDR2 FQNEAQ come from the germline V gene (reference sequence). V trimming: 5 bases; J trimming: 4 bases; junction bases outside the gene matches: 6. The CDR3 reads CASSITSGGADTQYF. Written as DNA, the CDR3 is TGTGCCAGCAGCATTACGAGCGGGGGGGCAGATACGCAGTATTTT.

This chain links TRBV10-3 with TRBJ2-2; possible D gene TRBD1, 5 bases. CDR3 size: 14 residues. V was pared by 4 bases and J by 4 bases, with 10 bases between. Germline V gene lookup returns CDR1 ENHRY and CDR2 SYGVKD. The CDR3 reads CAISGTDTTGELFF. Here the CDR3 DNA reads TGTGCCATCAGTGGTACGGACACCACCGGGGAGCTGTTTTTT.

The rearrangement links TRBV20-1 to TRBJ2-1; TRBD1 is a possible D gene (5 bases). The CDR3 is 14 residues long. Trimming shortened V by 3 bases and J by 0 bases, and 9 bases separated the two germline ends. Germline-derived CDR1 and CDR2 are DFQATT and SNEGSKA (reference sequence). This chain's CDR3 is CSASQGHSYNEQFF. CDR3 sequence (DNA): TGCAGTGCTAGTCAGGGCCACTCCTACAATGAGCAGTTCTTC.

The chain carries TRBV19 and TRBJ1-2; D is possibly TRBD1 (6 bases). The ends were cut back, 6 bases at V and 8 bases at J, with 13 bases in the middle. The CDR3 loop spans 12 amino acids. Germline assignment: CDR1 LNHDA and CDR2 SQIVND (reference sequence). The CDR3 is CASSRQEEGYTF. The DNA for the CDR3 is TGTGCCAGTAGCCGACAGGAGGAAGGCTACACCTTC.

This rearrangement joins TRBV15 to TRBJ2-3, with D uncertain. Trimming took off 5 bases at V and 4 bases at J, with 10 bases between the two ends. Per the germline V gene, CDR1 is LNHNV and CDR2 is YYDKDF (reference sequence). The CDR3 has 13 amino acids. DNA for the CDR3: TGTGCCACCAGCCCCCGAGGCCCAGATACGCAGTATTTT. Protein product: CATSPRGPDTQYF.

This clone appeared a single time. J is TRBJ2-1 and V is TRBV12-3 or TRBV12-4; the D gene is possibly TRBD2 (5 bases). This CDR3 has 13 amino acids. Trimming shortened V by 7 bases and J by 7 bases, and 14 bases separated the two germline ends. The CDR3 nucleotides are TGTGCCAGCACCCCGGGGTTGGTAAATGAGCAGTTCTTC. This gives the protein CASTPGLVNEQFF.

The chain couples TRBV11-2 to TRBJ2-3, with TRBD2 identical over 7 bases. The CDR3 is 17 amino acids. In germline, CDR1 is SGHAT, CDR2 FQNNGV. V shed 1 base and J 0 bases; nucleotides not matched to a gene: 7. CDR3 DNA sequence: TGTGCCAGCAGCTTAGGGATGAGCGGGGCTAGCACAGATACGCAGTATTTT. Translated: CASSLGMSGASTDTQYF.

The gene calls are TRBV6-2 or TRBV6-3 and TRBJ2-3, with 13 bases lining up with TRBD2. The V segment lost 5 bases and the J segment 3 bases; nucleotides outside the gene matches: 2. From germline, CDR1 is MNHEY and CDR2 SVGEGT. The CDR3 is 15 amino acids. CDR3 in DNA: TGTGCCAGCAGTCGGACTAGCGGGGGTACAGATACGCAGTATTTT. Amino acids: CASSRTSGGTDTQYF.

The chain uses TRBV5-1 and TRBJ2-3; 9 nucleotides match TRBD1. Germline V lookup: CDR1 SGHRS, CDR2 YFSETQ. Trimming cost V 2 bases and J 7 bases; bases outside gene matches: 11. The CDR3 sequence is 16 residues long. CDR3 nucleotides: TGCGCCAGCAGCTTTGGTCCGGGACAGGGCCCTAATACGCAGTATTTT. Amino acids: CASSFGPGQGPNTQYF. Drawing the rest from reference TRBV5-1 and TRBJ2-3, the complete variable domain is KAGVTQTPRYLIKTRGQQVTLSCSPISGHRSVSWYQQTPGQGLQFLFEYFSETQRNKGNFPGRFSGRQFSNSRSEMNVSTLELGDSALYLCASSFGPGQGPNTQYFGPGTRLTVL.

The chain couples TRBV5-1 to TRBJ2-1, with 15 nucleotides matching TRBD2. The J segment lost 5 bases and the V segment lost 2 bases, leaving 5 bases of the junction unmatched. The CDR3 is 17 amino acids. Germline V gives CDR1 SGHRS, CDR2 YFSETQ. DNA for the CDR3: TGCGCCAGCAGCTTCCGGACTAGCGGGGGGGTCAACAATGAGCAGTTCTTC. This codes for CASSFRTSGGVNNEQFF.

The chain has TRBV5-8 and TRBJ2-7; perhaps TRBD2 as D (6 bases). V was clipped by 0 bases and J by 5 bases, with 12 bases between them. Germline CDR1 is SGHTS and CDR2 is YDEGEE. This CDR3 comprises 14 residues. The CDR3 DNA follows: TGTGCCAGCAGCTTGGGGTGGGGGGTCCACGAGCAGTACGTC. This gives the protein CASSLGWGVHEQYV.

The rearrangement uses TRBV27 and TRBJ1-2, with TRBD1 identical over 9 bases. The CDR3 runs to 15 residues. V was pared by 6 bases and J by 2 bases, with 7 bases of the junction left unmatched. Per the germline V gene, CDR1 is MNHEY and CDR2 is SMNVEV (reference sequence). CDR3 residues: CASRLQGAGNYGYTF. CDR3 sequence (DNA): TGTGCCAGCAGGTTACAGGGGGCAGGGAACTATGGCTACACCTTC.

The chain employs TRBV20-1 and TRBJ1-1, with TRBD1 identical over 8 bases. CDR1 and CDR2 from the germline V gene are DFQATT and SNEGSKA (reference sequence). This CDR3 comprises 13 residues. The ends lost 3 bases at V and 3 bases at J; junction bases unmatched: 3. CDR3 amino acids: CSASTGGHTEAFF. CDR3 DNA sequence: TGCAGTGCTAGTACAGGGGGACACACTGAAGCTTTCTTT.

CDR3 sequence reads: CASSSTGFYNEQFF. CDR3 coding DNA: TGTGCCAGCAGTTCAACAGGGTTCTACAATGAGCAGTTCTTC. This chain joins TRBV27 and TRBJ2-1; possibly TRBD1 for D (6 bases). Germline loops: CDR1 MNHEY, CDR2 SMNVEV (reference sequence). Between the trimmed V and J ends, which lost 4 bases and 3 bases, there was a span of 10 bases. The CDR3 has 14 residues.

CDR3 sequence reads: CASSEPHRTNTIYF. In DNA, the CDR3 is TGTGCCAGCAGTGAACCACATCGCACAAACACCATATATTTT. This chain uses TRBV6-1 with TRBJ1-3; D is undetermined. Trimming cost V 2 bases and J 6 bases, with 11 bases left between them. The CDR3 extends over 14 amino acids. From germline, CDR1 is MNHNS and CDR2 SASEGT.

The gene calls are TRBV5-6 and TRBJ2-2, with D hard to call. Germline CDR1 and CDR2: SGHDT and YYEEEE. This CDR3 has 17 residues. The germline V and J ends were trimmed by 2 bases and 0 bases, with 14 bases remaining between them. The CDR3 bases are TGTGCCAGCAGCTTAAGATTGACTGGCACGAACACCGGGGAGCTGTTTTTT. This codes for CASSLRLTGTNTGELFF.

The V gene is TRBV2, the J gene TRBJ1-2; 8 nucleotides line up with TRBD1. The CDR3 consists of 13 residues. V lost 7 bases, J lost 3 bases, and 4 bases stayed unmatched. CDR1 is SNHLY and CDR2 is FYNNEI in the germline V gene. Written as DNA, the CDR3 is TGTGCCAGCACTACGACAGGGGACTATGGCTACACCTTC. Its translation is CASTTTGDYGYTF.